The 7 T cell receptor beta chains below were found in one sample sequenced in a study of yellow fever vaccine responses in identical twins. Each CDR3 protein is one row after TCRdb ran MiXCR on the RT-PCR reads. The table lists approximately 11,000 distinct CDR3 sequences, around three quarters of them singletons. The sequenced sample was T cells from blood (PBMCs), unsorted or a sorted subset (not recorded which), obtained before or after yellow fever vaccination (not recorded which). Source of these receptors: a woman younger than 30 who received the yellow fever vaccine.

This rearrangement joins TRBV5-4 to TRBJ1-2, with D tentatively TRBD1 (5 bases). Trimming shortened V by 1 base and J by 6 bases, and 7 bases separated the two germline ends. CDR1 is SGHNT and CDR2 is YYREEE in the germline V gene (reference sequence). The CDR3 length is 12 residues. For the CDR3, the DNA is TGTGCCAGCAGCTTGCCAGGGCATGGCTACACCTTC. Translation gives CASSLPGHGYTF.

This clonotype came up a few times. CDR3 in amino acids: CATIEANYGYTF. CDR3 DNA sequence: TGTGCCACCATTGAAGCTAACTATGGCTACACCTTC. This chain links TRBV19 with TRBJ1-2; D unresolved. Germline V gene data show CDR1 as LNHDA and CDR2 as SQIVND (reference sequence). V was pared by 10 bases and J by 0 bases, with 9 bases between. The CDR3 is 12 residues long.

The DNA for the CDR3 is TGTGCCAGCTCGCCGGGGGAGACAGGATACAATCAGCCCCAGCATTTT. Translated: CASSPGETGYNQPQHF. The chain has TRBV18 and TRBJ1-5, with D possibly being TRBD1 (6 bases). Trimming removed 6 bases at V and 3 bases at J, with 18 bases between. The germline CDR1 and CDR2 sequences are KGHSH and LQKENI. The CDR3 extends over 16 amino acids.

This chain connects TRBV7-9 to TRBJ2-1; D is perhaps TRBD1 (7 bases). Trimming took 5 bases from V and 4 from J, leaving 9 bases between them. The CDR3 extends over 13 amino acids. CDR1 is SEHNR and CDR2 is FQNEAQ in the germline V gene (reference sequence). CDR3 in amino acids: CASSQGGYNEQFF. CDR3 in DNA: TGTGCCAGCAGCCAGGGGGGTTACAATGAGCAGTTCTTC.

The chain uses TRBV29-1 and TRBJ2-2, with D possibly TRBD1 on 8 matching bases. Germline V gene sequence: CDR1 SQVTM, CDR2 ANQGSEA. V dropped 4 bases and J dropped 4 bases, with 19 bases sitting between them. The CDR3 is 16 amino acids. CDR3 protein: CSVVAPDREGTGELFF. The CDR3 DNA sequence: TGCAGCGTTGTAGCTCCGGACAGGGAGGGCACCGGGGAGCTGTTTTTT.

The CDR3 spells CASSQALAGGPGGELFF. The DNA of the CDR3 is TGCGCCAGCAGCCAAGCTCTAGCGGGGGGGCCGGGCGGGGAGCTGTTTTTT. The chain recombines TRBV4-3 with TRBJ2-2; 12 bases are shared with TRBD2. Germline loops: CDR1 LGHNA, CDR2 YSLEER. V was clipped by 1 base and J by 7 bases; unmatched bases: 7. This CDR3 contains 17 residues.

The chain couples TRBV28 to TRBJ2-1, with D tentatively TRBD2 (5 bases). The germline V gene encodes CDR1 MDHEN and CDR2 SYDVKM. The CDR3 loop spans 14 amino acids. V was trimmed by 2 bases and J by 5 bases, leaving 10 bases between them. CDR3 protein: CASSLGSGNNEQFF. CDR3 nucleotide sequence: TGTGCCAGCAGTTTAGGTTCCGGGAACAATGAGCAGTTCTTC.